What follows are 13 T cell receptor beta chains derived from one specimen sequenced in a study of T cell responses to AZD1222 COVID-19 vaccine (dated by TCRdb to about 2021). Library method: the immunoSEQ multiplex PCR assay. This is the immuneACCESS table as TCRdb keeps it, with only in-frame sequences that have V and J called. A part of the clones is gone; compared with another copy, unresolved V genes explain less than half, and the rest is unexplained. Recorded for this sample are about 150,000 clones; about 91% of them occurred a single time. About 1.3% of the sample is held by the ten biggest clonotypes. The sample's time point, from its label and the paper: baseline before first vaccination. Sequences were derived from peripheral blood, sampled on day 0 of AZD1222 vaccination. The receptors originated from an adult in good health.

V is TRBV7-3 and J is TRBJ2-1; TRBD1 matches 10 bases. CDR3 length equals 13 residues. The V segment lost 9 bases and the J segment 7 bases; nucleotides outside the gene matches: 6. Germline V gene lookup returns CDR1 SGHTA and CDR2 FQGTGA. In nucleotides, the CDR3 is TGTGCCAGTGGGACAGGGGTTATGAATGAGCAGTTCTTC. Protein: CASGTGVMNEQFF.

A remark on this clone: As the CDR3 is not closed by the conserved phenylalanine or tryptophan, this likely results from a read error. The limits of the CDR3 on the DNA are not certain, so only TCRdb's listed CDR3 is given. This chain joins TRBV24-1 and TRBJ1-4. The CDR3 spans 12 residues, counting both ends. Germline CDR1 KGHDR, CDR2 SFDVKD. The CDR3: CATNNRDSTDPV.

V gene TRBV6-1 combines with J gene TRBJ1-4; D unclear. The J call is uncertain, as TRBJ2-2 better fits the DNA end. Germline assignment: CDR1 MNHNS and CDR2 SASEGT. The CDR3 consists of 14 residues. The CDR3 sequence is CASSENLFLGELFF. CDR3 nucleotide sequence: TGTGCCAGCAGTGAAAACCTTTTCCTGGGGGAGCTGTTTTTT.

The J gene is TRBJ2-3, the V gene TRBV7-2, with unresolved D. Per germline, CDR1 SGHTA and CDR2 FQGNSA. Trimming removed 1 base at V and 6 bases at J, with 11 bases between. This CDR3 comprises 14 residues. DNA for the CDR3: TGTGCCAGCAGCTTAGGCCGCTCCACCGATACGCAGTATTTT. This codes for CASSLGRSTDTQYF. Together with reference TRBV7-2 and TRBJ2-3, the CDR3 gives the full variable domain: GAGVSQSPSNKVTEKGKDVELRCDPISGHTALYWYRQSLGQGLEFLIYFQGNSAPDKSGLPSDRFSAERTGGSVSTLTIQRTQQEDSAVYLCASSLGRSTDTQYFGPGTRLTVL.

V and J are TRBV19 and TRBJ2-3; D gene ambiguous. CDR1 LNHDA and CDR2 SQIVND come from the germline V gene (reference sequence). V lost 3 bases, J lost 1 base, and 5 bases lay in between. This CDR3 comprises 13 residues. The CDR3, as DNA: TGTGCCAGTAGTATCGATGGCACAGATACGCAGTATTTT. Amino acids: CASSIDGTDTQYF.

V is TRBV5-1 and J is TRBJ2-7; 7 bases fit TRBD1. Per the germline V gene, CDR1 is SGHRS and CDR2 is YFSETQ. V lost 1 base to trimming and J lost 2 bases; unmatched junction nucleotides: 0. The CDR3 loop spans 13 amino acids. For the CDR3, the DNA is TGCGCCAGCAGCTTGACAGGGGCCTACGAGCAGTACTTC. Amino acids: CASSLTGAYEQYF.

The CDR3 loop is CATSDLRTNQPQHF. The CDR3 DNA sequence: TGTGCCACCAGTGATTTGCGAACGAATCAGCCCCAGCATTTT. The chain has TRBV24-1 and TRBJ1-5, with D uncertain. V gave up 0 bases and J gave up 4 bases, with 6 bases separating them. This CDR3 has 14 amino acids. The germline V gene has CDR1 KGHDR and CDR2 SFDVKD.

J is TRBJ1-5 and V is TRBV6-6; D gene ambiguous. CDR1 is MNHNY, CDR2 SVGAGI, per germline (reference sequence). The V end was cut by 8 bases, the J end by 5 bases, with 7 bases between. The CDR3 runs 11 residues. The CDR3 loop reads CASATYQPQHF. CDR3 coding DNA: TGTGCCAGCGCCACCTATCAGCCCCAGCATTTT.

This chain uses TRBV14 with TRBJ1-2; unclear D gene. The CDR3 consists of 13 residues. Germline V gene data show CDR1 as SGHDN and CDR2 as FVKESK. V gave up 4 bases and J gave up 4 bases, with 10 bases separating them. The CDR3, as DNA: TGTGCCAGCAGCCCCCGTATGGGCTATGGCTACACCTTC. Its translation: CASSPRMGYGYTF.

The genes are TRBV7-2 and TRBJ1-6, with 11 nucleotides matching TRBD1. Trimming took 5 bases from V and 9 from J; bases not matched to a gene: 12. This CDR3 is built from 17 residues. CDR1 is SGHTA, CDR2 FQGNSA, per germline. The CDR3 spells CASSPDPGTGGFSPLHF. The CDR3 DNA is TGTGCCAGCAGCCCCGACCCTGGGACAGGGGGGTTTTCACCCCTCCACTTT.

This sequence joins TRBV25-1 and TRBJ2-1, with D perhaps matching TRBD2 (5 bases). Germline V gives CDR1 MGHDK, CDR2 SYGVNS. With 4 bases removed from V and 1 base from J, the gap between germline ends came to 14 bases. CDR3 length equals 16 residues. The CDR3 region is CASSGVQRKSYNEQFF. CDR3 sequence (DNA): TGTGCCAGCAGTGGCGTCCAGCGGAAGTCCTACAATGAGCAGTTCTTC.

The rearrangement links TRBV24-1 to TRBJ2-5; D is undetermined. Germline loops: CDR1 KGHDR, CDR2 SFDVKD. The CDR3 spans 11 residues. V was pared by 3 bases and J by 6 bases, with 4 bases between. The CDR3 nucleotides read TGTGCCACCAGTGATAAGAAGACCCAGTACTTC. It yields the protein CATSDKKTQYF.

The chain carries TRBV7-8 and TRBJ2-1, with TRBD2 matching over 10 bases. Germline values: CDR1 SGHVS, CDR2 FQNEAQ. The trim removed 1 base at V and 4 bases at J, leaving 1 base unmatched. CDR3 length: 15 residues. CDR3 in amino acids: CASSLDSGGYNEQFF. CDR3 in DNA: TGTGCCAGCAGCTTAGATAGCGGGGGGTACAATGAGCAGTTCTTC.